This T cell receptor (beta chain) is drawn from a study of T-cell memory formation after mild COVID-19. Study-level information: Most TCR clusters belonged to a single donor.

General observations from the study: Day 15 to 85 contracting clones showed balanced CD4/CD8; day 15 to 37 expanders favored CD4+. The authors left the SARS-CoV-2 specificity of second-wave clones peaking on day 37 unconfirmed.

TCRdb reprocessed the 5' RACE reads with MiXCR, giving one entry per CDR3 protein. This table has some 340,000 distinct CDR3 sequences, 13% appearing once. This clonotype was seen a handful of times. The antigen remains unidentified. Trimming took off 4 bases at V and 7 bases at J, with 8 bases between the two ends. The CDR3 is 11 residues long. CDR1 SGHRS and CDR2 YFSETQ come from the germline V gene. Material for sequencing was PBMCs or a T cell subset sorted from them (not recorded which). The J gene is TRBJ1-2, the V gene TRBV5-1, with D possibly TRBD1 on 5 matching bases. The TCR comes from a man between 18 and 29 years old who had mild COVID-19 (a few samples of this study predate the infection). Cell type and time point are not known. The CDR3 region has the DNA TGCGCCAGCAGCGAGAGGGGTGGCTACACCTTC. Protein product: CASSERGGYTF.